This T cell receptor (beta chain) was found in a study of control samples from healthy donors and cancer patients. The protocol was immunoSEQ multiplex PCR, while the TCRdb copy is restricted to in-frame clones and leaves out a portion. The table records roughly 140,000 clones, over 90% of them present only once. This CDR3 has 15 amino acids. V was trimmed by 6 bases and J by 4 bases, leaving 15 bases between them. The V gene's germline CDR1 is LNHDA and CDR2 SQIVND (reference sequence). Sequenced sample: blood. The chain carries TRBV19 and TRBJ1-4, with D maybe TRBD1 (6 bases). This clonotype originated in a man aged 45-60 years in good health. The CDR3 bases are TGTGCCAGTAGACAAGTTGGGACAAATAATGAAAAACTGTTTTTT. Its protein is CASRQVGTNNEKLFF.